Listed below are T cell receptor beta chains from one sample, sequenced in a study of identical twins. MiXCR, applied by TCRdb to the 5' RACE reads, yields one record per CDR3 protein. This table holds some 460,000 distinct CDR3 sequences, approximately 14% found once. The sample was also reused in another study, on yellow fever vaccine responses in identical twins.

Sequencing was carried out using CD4+ T cells sorted from blood. The receptors come from a woman between 18 and 29 years old in good health. The CDR3 runs from the conserved cysteine through the conserved F or W. A D gene is named only where the DNA matches it firmly. Clone size, where shown, is once, few, many, or a class for clones that have expanded.

>TRBV6-1|TRBJ2-3|NA|NA
TGTGCCAGCAGCTCGACCCGGACAGTGACAGATACGCAGTATTTT
CASSSTRTVTDTQYF
>TRBV10-3|TRBJ2-2|NA|few
TGTGCCATCAGTGGTTCGGGGCTGAACACCGGGGAGCTGTTTTTT
CAISGSGLNTGELFF
>TRBV20-1|TRBJ2-7|TRBD1|few
TGCAGTGCCTTCAAACCGGGACAGGGAACCTACGAGCAGTACTTC
CSAFKPGQGTYEQYF
>TRBV6-4|TRBJ2-1|NA|few
TGTGCCAGCACCTGCCATTTCAGCCTAAACAATGAGCAGTTCTTC
CASTCHFSLNNEQFF
>TRBV5-1|TRBJ1-1|NA|few
TGCGCCAGCAGCTTGGCCGTGGGTAGTTTCACTGAAGCTTTCTTT
CASSLAVGSFTEAFF
>TRBV20-1|TRBJ2-3|NA|NA
TGCAGTGCTAGTAGGGGGGTTCGCACAGATACGCAGTATTTT
CSASRGVRTDTQYF
>TRBV7-2|TRBJ2-2|NA|NA
TGTGCCAGCAGCTTACGACGGCCGAGGACCGGGGAGCTGTTTTTT
CASSLRRPRTGELFF
>TRBV5-1|TRBJ2-3|NA|few
TGCGCCAGCAGCGGGGGGTACACAGATACGCAGTATTTT
CASSGGYTDTQYF
>TRBV9|TRBJ1-6|NA|NA
TGTGCCAGCAGCGTACAAGGGAATAATTCACCCCTCCACTTT
CASSVQGNNSPLHF
>TRBV7-2|TRBJ2-7|TRBD2|NA
TGTGCCAGCAGCGTCAATGGCGGGAGGTACGAGCAGTACTTC
CASSVNGGRYEQYF
>TRBV20-1|TRBJ2-1|TRBD2|few
TGCAGTGCTAACGGGGGGGTGGGAAGTGGTGAGCAGTTCTTC
CSANGGVGSGEQFF
>TRBV20-1|TRBJ2-7|TRBD2|NA
TGCAGTGCTTCTAGCGGGAGGGGGGGCTACGAGCAGTACTTC
CSASSGRGGYEQYF
>TRBV7-2|TRBJ2-7|NA|NA
TGTGCCAGCAGCTTAAACCCAGGGACCTACGAGCAGTACTTC
CASSLNPGTYEQYF
>TRBV6-1|TRBJ1-2|TRBD1|few
TGTGCCAGCAGGTCACAGGGGGCGAGCTATGGCTACACCTTC
CASRSQGASYGYTF
>TRBV7-2|TRBJ1-1|NA|NA
TGTGCCAGCAGCTTAGAGGGGGGGACACTGAACACTGAAGCTTTCTTT
CASSLEGGTLNTEAFF
>TRBV7-6|TRBJ2-5|TRBD1|NA
TGTGCCACCAGGACAGGGGGTAGAGAGACCCAGTACTTC
CATRTGGRETQYF
>TRBV19|TRBJ2-5|TRBD2|NA
TGTGCCAGTAGTATGGCAGCGGGGCCCCAAGAGACCCAGTACTTC
CASSMAAGPQETQYF
>TRBV15|TRBJ2-6|NA|NA
TGTGCCACCAGCAGAGATGGCCGAACAGGCCTCTCTGGGGCCAACGTCCTGACTTTC
CATSRDGRTGLSGANVLTF
>TRBV12-3/TRBV12-4|TRBJ1-5|NA|NA
TGTGCCAGCAGTTTTGGAACGACAGGCAACAATCAGCCCCAGCATTTT
CASSFGTTGNNQPQHF
>TRBV28|TRBJ2-7|NA|few
TGTGCCAGCAGTTTTCTTAAGGGGCAGCCCTACGAGCAGTACTTC
CASSFLKGQPYEQYF
>TRBV20-1|TRBJ1-2|NA|NA
TGCAGTGCTAGTTCGGACAGCAATAACTATGGCTACACCTTC
CSASSDSNNYGYTF
>TRBV9|TRBJ2-7|TRBD1|NA
TGTGCCAGCAGCGTGGCCGGGACAGGGTTATACGAGCAGTACTTC
CASSVAGTGLYEQYF
>TRBV10-3|TRBJ2-4|TRBD2|few
TGTGCCATCAGTGCGGCCGGGGGGGCGGGGCCCAAAAACATTCAGTACTTC
CAISAAGGAGPKNIQYF
>TRBV27|TRBJ2-7|TRBD1|NA
TGTGCCAGCAGGCCCATTTCCCTCGTTCCCCAGGGGGCAGACTACGAGCAGTACTTC
CASRPISLVPQGADYEQYF
>TRBV11-2|TRBJ2-3|NA|NA
TGTGCCAGCAGCCTAGGGGTTCGGCGGACTAGCACAGATACGCAGTATTTT
CASSLGVRRTSTDTQYF
>TRBV12-3/TRBV12-4|TRBJ1-5|NA|many
TGTGCCAGCAGTTTGATGGGCCAGCCCCAGCATTTT
CASSLMGQPQHF
>TRBV11-2|TRBJ2-1|TRBD1|NA
TGTGCCAGCAGGATACCGGGACAGGCCCAAAGCTCCTACAATGAGCAGTTCTTC
CASRIPGQAQSSYNEQFF
>TRBV2|TRBJ2-5|TRBD1|few
TGTGCCAGCAGCGACAGGGGAAAAGAGACCCAGTACTTC
CASSDRGKETQYF
>TRBV6-6|TRBJ1-2|TRBD1|few
TGTGCCAGCAGTTCCATGACAGGGCTAGGCTACACCTTC
CASSSMTGLGYTF
>TRBV21-1|TRBJ2-7|NA|NA
TGTGCCAGCAGGAGGACTGGGGGGGTCTACGAGCAGTACTTC
CASRRTGGVYEQYF
>TRBV19|TRBJ2-5|NA|few
TGTGCCAGTAGTAGGGAGGTGTCCGTTGTCGAGACCCAGTACTTC
CASSREVSVVETQYF
>TRBV2|TRBJ2-7|TRBD1|few
TGTGCCAGCGGAATCCGGGACAGGGGCCCCTACGAGCAGTACTTC
CASGIRDRGPYEQYF
>TRBV12-3/TRBV12-4|TRBJ2-5|TRBD2|NA
TGTGCCAGCAGCTACCGGGGGGGATTAAGCGAGACCCAGTACTTC
CASSYRGGLSETQYF
>TRBV12-5|TRBJ2-7|NA|few
TGTGCTAGTGGTACCCGAGTTTGGGAGCAGTACTTC
CASGTRVWEQYF
>TRBV18|TRBJ2-2|TRBD2|NA
TGTGCCAGCTCACCCCAAGCGGGGACGAACACCGGGGAGCTGTTTTTT
CASSPQAGTNTGELFF
>TRBV11-2|TRBJ2-2|NA|few
TGTGCCAGCAGCGCCCGGCTTGAGGTGGAGGCCGGGGAGCTGTTTTTT
CASSARLEVEAGELFF
>TRBV5-1|TRBJ2-1|TRBD2|many
TGCGCCAGCAGCCCTAGCGGGACCAGCTACAATGAGCAGTTCTTC
CASSPSGTSYNEQFF
>TRBV7-2|TRBJ2-3|TRBD2|few
TGTGCCAGCAGCCCTAAATTAGCGGGGGGGCTGTATACGCAGTATTTT
CASSPKLAGGLYTQYF
>TRBV28|TRBJ2-2|TRBD1|few
TGTGCCAGCAGTTCGTACAGGGGTTACACCGGGGAGCTGTTTTTT
CASSSYRGYTGELFF
>TRBV5-1|TRBJ2-3|TRBD2|many
TGCGCCAGCAGCTTGGGTCTAGCGGGAGTAGATACGCAGTATTTT
CASSLGLAGVDTQYF
>TRBV4-3|TRBJ2-4|NA|few
TGCGCCAGCAGCCAGGACTCTACGGGTGGCCCTCAGTACTTC
CASSQDSTGGPQYF
>TRBV4-1|TRBJ2-7|NA|NA
TGCGCCAGTGGACCGGGGAATCAGCGCGAGCAGTACTTC
CASGPGNQREQYF